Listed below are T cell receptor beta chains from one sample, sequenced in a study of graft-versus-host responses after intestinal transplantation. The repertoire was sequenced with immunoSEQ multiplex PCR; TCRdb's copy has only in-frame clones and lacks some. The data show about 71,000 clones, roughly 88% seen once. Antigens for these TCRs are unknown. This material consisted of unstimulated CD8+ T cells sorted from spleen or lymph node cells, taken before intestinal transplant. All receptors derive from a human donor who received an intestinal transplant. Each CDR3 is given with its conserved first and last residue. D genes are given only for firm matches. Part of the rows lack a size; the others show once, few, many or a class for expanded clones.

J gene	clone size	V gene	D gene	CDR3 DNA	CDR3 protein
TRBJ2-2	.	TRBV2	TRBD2	TGTGCCAGCTCTACTAGCGGGGGGGCGAACACCGGGGAGCTGTTTTTT	CASSTSGGANTGELFF
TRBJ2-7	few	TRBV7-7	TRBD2	TGTGCTAGCAGCTTAGGTTCGGGGGGAACCTACGAGCAGTACTTC	CASSLGSGGTYEQYF
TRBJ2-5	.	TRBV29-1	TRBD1	TGCAGCGCTGAACCGGGACAGGGAGTGTTGGAGACCCAGTACTTC	CSAEPGQGVLETQYF
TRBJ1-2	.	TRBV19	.	TGTGCCAGTAGCGATCTTCCGGGAGTGGGAAAAGGTGGCTACACCTTC	CASSDLPGVGKGGYTF
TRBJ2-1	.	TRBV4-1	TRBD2	TGCGCCAGCAGCCAAGATCGGGTTCCGCGCCTAGCGGGGAATGAGCAGTTCTTC	CASSQDRVPRLAGNEQFF
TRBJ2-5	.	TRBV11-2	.	TGTGCCAGCAGCTTGAGCGGGCCGGGGACCCAGTACTTC	CASSLSGPGTQYF
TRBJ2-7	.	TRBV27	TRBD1	TGTGCCAGCAGTTTATCGGCGGGACAGGGCTACGAGCAGTACTTC	CASSLSAGQGYEQYF
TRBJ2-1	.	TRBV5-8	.	TGTGCCAGCAGCTTGGCGGGGGGCGCTTCCAATGAGCAGTTCTTC	CASSLAGGASNEQFF
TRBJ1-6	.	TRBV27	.	TGTGCCAGCAGTTCGGGATCACCCCTCCACTTT	CASSSGSPLHF
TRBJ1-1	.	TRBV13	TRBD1	TGTGCCAGCAGCTCCGGGACAGGACGCACTGAAGCTTTCTTT	CASSSGTGRTEAFF
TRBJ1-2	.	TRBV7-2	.	TGTGCCAGCAGTCCCGGACTAAGGCGGAGGGGCTACACCTTC	CASSPGLRRRGYTF
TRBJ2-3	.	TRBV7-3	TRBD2	TGTGCCAGCAGCACTAGCGGGGGAGGGACAGATACGCAGTATTTT	CASSTSGGGTDTQYF
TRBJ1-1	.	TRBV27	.	TGTGCCAGCAGTATGGCCCCCGGGGGAGGCACTGAAGCTTTCTTT	CASSMAPGGGTEAFF
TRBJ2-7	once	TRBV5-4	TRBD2	TGTGCCAGCAGCTTGCCTAGCGGGGGCCCCTACGAGCAGTACTTC	CASSLPSGGPYEQYF
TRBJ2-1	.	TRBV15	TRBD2	TGTGCCACCAGCGCCACTCGGGGGGGGCTGTACAATGAGCAGTTCTTC	CATSATRGGLYNEQFF
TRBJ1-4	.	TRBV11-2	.	TGTGCCAGCAGCTTAGGCGCGGAGGCTAATGAAAAACTGTTTTTT	CASSLGAEANEKLFF
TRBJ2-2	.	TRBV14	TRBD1	TGTGCCAGCAGCCCCGCCGGGACAGGGGTTACCGGGGAGCTGTTTTTT	CASSPAGTGVTGELFF
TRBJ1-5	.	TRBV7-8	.	TGTGCCAGCACCCGCCTCGGGGAGACTTATCAGCCCCAGCATTTT	CASTRLGETYQPQHF
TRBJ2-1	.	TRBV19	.	TGTGCCAGTAGTATAGCCCTACGGGAGCAGTTCTTC	CASSIALREQFF
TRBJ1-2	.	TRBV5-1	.	TGCGCCAGCAGCTTGGTTACCGGACAGAATGGCTACACCTTC	CASSLVTGQNGYTF
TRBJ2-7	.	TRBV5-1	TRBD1	TGCGCCAGCAGCTTGGGGCAGGGGGTCTACGAGCAGTACTTC	CASSLGQGVYEQYF
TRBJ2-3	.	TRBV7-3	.	TGTGCCAGCAGCCCCCTTGGGGGGACCACAGATACGCAGTATTTT	CASSPLGGTTDTQYF
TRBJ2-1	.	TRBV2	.	TGTGCCAGCAAAGCAAGGGGAAGCTCCTACAATGAGCAGTTCTTC	CASKARGSSYNEQFF
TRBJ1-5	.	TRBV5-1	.	TGCGCCAGCAGCTTGGTTTGGGGCCAGCCCCAGCATTTT	CASSLVWGQPQHF
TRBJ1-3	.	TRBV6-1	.	TGTGCCAGCAGTGAAGGTCTCCGGGTAGCTGGAAACACCATATATTTT	CASSEGLRVAGNTIYF
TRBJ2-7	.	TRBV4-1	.	TGCGCCAGCAGCCCCCGGGACACAGGTGACTACGAGCAGTACTTC	CASSPRDTGDYEQYF
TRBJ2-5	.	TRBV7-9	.	TGTGCCAGCAGCTTATTGAGGCGGGTAGAGACCCAGTACTTC	CASSLLRRVETQYF
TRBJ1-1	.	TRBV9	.	TGTGCCAGCAGCCTCAACAGCCCTCATGAAGCTTTCTTT	CASSLNSPHEAFF
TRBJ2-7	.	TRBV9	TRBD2	TGTGCCAGCAGCGACGGGGGGGCCTACGAGCAGTACTTC	CASSDGGAYEQYF
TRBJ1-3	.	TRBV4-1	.	TGCGCCAGCAGCCAAGGTCCGGGATACTCTGGAAACACCATATATTTT	CASSQGPGYSGNTIYF
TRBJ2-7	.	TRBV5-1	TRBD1	TGCGCCAGCAGCTTTGGGCTCAGGGGGGGACAGGGTTTGGTCTACGAGCAGTACTTC	CASSFGLRGGQGLVYEQYF
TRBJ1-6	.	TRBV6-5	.	TGTGCCAGCGCCCCGGGGGGCGGATCACCCCTCCACTTT	CASAPGGGSPLHF
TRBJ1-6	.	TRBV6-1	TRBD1	TGTGCCAGCGGGGACAGGGGCGCCTATAATTCACCCCTCCACTTT	CASGDRGAYNSPLHF
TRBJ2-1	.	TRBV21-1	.	TGTGCCAGCAGCCGATGGGGACAGGCGAAAGATTTATACAATGAGCAGTTCTTC	CASSRWGQAKDLYNEQFF
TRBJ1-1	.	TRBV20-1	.	TGCAGTGCTATACTCTACACTGAAGCTTTCTTT	CSAILYTEAFF
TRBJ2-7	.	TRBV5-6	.	TGTGCCAGCAGCTTGGGGGCCTCGCTCTACGAGCAGTACTTC	CASSLGASLYEQYF
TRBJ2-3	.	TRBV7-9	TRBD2	TGTGCCAGCAGCCACGGACTAGCGGTCCGGGGTACGCAGTATTTT	CASSHGLAVRGTQYF